This T cell receptor (beta chain) was sequenced in a study of cytomegalovirus exposure and HLA in healthy donors. About the study: From about 200 million T cells, an earlier analysis saw 120 million or so unique TCR beta sequences. Findings and caveats of the study: TCR beta chains numbering more than 150 were designated cytomegalovirus-associated. Later work associated 17,000 or so TCR beta sequences with HLA alleles at 0.05 false discovery rate. The authors later found TCR association rates varying by HLA locus, with DRB1 most and HLA-C fewest.

As concerns this clone: Its antigen is unidentified.

Amplification used 60 Vbeta primers and 13 Jbeta primers. The assay was immunoSEQ multiplex PCR, and TCRdb's table has in-frame clones only and misses some. The profile covers about 180,000 clones, with 82% appearing a single time and more than 1.5% taken by the ten largest. The CDR3 runs to 17 residues. V lost 5 bases and J lost 3; bases outside the gene matches: 11. CDR1 is MNHEY and CDR2 is SMNVEV in the germline V gene (reference sequence). Material for sequencing was PBMCs. The sequence came from a man aged 35 to 55 in good health and CMV-seronegative. The genes are TRBV27 and TRBJ2-2, with 8 bases lining up with TRBD1. CDR3 sequence: CASSANSGGVDTGELFF. Written as DNA, the CDR3 is TGTGCCAGCAGTGCCAACTCAGGGGGCGTTGACACCGGGGAGCTGTTTTTT.